The next 15 T cell receptor beta chains were all read from a single sample in a study of blood T cell repertoires in COVID-19. Assay: immunoSEQ multiplex PCR; the TCRdb copy retains only in-frame clones and omits some. The repertoire holds roughly 28,000 clones, with under 85% as singletons. The sequenced sample consisted of peripheral blood. The receptor set was obtained from a man aged 65 to 79 with acute or convalescent COVID-19.

The J gene is TRBJ2-5, the V gene TRBV7-9; D gene unclear. Trimming removed 3 bases at V and 2 bases at J, with 13 bases between. The CDR3 consists of 15 residues. Germline V CDR1 and CDR2: SEHNR, FQNEAQ (reference sequence). The CDR3 loop is CASSFLRDFQETQYF. As DNA, the CDR3 is TGTGCCAGCAGCTTCTTAAGAGACTTTCAAGAGACCCAGTACTTC. Supplemented by reference TRBV7-9 and TRBJ2-5, the full variable domain reads DTGVSQNPRHKITKRGQNVTFRCDPISEHNRLYWYRQTLGQGPEFLTYFQNEAQLEKSRLLSDRFSAERPKGSFSTLEIQRTEQGDSAMYLCASSFLRDFQETQYFGPGTRLLVL.

The genes are TRBV9 and TRBJ2-7; tentatively, D is TRBD1 (6 bases). This CDR3 region has 15 residues. V was pared by 1 base and J by 1 base, with 12 bases between. Germline V gene data show CDR1 as SGDLS and CDR2 as YYNGEE. CDR3: CASSVTNTGSYEQYF. The DNA for the CDR3 is TGTGCCAGCAGCGTAACCAACACAGGGTCCTACGAGCAGTACTTC.

This clone has only a few counts. The gene calls are TRBV6-5 and TRBJ1-6; tentatively, D is TRBD1 (6 bases). CDR1 and CDR2 (germline): MNHEY, SVGAGI. The CDR3 is made up of 14 amino acids. V dropped 6 bases and J dropped 7 bases, with 13 bases sitting between them. CDR3 amino acids: CASSSGTTNSPLHF. CDR3 DNA sequence: TGTGCCAGCAGCTCCGGGACAACGAATTCACCCCTCCACTTT.

This rearrangement joins TRBV12-3 or TRBV12-4 to TRBJ1-1, with 8 nucleotides matching TRBD1. V was clipped by 3 bases and J by 5 bases; unmatched bases: 2. The CDR3 is made up of 13 amino acids. Written as DNA, the CDR3 is TGTGCCAGCAGTTTTCAGGGGGCGACTGAAGCTTTCTTT. Protein product: CASSFQGATEAFF.

The chain combines TRBV28 with TRBJ1-2; 10 nucleotides align to TRBD1. Germline V CDR1 and CDR2: MDHEN, SYDVKM. This CDR3 has 15 amino acids. V lost 3 bases to trimming and J lost 3 bases; unmatched junction nucleotides: 4. The CDR3 DNA follows: TGTGCCAGCAGTTTGACAGGGGGCGGGCACTATGGCTACACCTTC. It encodes CASSLTGGGHYGYTF.

The J gene is TRBJ2-1, the V gene TRBV4-1; 11 bases fit TRBD2. Germline CDR1 reads MGHRA; CDR2 reads YSYEKL. J lost 6 bases, V lost 1 base, and 17 bases had no gene match. The CDR3 consists of 20 residues. The CDR3 here is CASSQVIGVLAGDLSNEQFF. CDR3 nucleotide sequence: TGCGCCAGCAGCCAAGTAATAGGAGTACTAGCGGGAGATCTGTCCAATGAGCAGTTCTTC.

The V call is TRBV7-9, the J call TRBJ2-7; 10 bases line up with TRBD1. Germline V gene sequence: CDR1 SEHNR, CDR2 FQNEAQ (reference sequence). The CDR3 totals 14 residues. V was pared by 5 bases and J by 6 bases, with 7 bases of the junction left unmatched. This CDR3 is CASSPGTGEFEQYF. DNA of the CDR3: TGTGCCAGCAGCCCCGGGACAGGGGAGTTCGAGCAGTACTTC.

V and J are TRBV30 and TRBJ2-3; TRBD2 matches at 10 bases. Germline-derived CDR1 and CDR2 are GTSNPN and SVGIG (reference sequence). V dropped 5 bases and J dropped 4; count of bases not matched to a gene: 12. This CDR3 contains 16 residues. CDR3 sequence reads: CAWAGSSGSFADTQYF. The CDR3 nucleotides read TGTGCCTGGGCCGGTTCTAGCGGGAGTTTCGCAGATACGCAGTATTTT.

V is TRBV19 and J is TRBJ1-6; a weak D match, TRBD1 (5 bases). In germline, CDR1 is LNHDA, CDR2 SQIVND (reference sequence). The CDR3 spans 13 residues. With 5 bases removed from V and 10 bases from J, the gap between germline ends came to 12 bases. CDR3: CASSGTTGSPLHF. DNA of the CDR3: TGTGCCAGTAGTGGAACAACAGGCTCACCCCTCCACTTT.

The chain combines TRBV7-8 with TRBJ1-1, with D possibly being TRBD1 (6 bases). V was clipped by 2 bases and J by 4 bases, with 8 bases between them. This CDR3 has 13 amino acids. Germline V gives CDR1 SGHVS, CDR2 FQNEAQ. The chain's CDR3 is CASSLPRGTEAFF. DNA for the CDR3: TGTGCCAGCAGCTTACCCAGGGGCACTGAAGCTTTCTTT.

This chain uses TRBV5-1 with TRBJ1-1; maybe TRBD1 (6 bases). The ends were cut back, 1 base at V and 1 base at J, with 8 bases in the middle. This CDR3 comprises 14 residues. CDR1 and CDR2 (germline): SGHRS, YFSETQ. The CDR3 DNA reads as TGCGCCAGCAGCTTGACAGGGAAGAACACTGAAGCTTTCTTT. Translated, it gives CASSLTGKNTEAFF.

This sequence joins TRBV5-1 and TRBJ2-4, with D possibly matching TRBD1 (6 bases). The germline V gene has CDR1 SGHRS and CDR2 YFSETQ. The V and J ends lost 0 bases and 6 bases respectively, with 7 bases between them. The CDR3 runs to 13 residues. The CDR3 region is CASSLEGGNIQYF. Written as DNA, the CDR3 is TGCGCCAGCAGCTTGGAAGGGGGAAACATTCAGTACTTC.

The chain recombines TRBV12-3 or TRBV12-4 with TRBJ2-1; 7 bases align to TRBD1. The trim removed 8 bases at V and 5 bases at J, leaving 6 bases unmatched. The CDR3 has 13 residues. Written as DNA, the CDR3 is TGTGCCAGCGGGCTGGACAGGAACAATGAGCAGTTCTTC. This codes for CASGLDRNNEQFF.

V is TRBV30 and J is TRBJ1-6; 12 nucleotides agree with TRBD1. Losses at the gene ends were 0 bases for V and 7 bases for J; bases not matched to a gene: 10. The CDR3 has 18 amino acids. Germline V CDR1 and CDR2: GTSNPN, SVGIG (reference sequence). The DNA of the CDR3 is TGTGCCTGGAGTGTACTATCCTCGGGACAGGGGGCGAATTCACCCCTCCACTTT. It codes for CAWSVLSSGQGANSPLHF.

V is TRBV7-2 and J is TRBJ1-2; the D is unclear. Germline assignment: CDR1 SGHTA and CDR2 FQGNSA. This CDR3 is 15 amino acids long. Trimming took off 5 bases at V and 8 bases at J, with 21 bases between the two ends. Here the CDR3 reads CASSPFQSAGGGYTF. CDR3 DNA: TGTGCCAGCAGCCCTTTCCAGTCGGCAGGAGGGGGCTACACCTTC.